This TCR beta chain was captured in a study of blood T cell repertoires in COVID-19. Study at large: Nucleic acid was either cDNA or gDNA, and it came from T cells, B-cell-depleted T cells, or PBMCs.

As processed by the authors: The assay estimated nucleated cells by amplifying reference gene primers. Sequencing was performed with immunoSEQ multiplex PCR; in TCRdb, only in-frame clones are kept and a portion is missing. V and J calls and clone size are given by that table; D and trimming were obtained from the DNA. The table lists 200,000 to 250,000 clones, approximately 80% of them singletons. Germline CDR1 and CDR2: SNHLY and FYNNEI. The germline V and J ends were trimmed by 5 bases and 4 bases, with 12 bases remaining between them. This CDR3 has 14 residues. The chain recombines TRBV2 with TRBJ2-1; possibly TRBD1 for D (8 bases). The sequencing sample was made of peripheral blood. The receptor was isolated from a woman between 45 and 65 years old with acute or convalescent COVID-19. CDR3 bases: TGTGCCAGCAGTACAGGGGGGGGGTACAATGAGCAGTTCTTC. This encodes CASSTGGGYNEQFF.